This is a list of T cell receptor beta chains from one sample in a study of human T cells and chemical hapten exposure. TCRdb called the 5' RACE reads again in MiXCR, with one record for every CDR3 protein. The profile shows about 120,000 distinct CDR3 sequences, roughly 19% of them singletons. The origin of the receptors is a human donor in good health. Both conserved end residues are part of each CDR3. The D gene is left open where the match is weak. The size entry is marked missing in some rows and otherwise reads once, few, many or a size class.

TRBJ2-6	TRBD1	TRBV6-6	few	CASRNGGQGDSGANVLTF	TGTGCCAGCAGGAATGGGGGACAGGGGGATTCTGGGGCCAACGTCCTGACTTTC
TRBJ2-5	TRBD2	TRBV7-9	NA	CASSFAGLAEETQYF	TGTGCCAGCAGCTTTGCGGGACTAGCGGAAGAGACCCAGTACTTC
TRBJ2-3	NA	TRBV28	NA	CASSQQSSTDTQYF	TGTGCCAGCAGTCAACAGTCTAGCACAGATACGCAGTATTTT
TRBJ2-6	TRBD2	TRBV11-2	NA	CASSLRLAGAAGANVLTF	TGTGCCAGCAGCCTCAGACTAGCGGGAGCTGCGGGGGCCAACGTCCTGACTTTC
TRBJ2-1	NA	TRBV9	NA	CASSVQPGQGKNNEQFF	TGTGCCAGCAGCGTACAGCCCGGGCAAGGTAAAAACAATGAGCAGTTCTTC
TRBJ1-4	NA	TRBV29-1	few	CSVGEGREKLFF	TGCAGCGTTGGGGAAGGAAGGGAAAAACTGTTTTTT
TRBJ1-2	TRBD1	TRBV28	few	CASSFDRGPYGYTF	TGTGCCAGCAGTTTTGACAGGGGGCCCTATGGCTACACCTTC
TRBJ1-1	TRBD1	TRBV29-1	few	CSVAGQGAEAFF	TGCAGCGTTGCGGGACAGGGTGCTGAAGCTTTCTTT
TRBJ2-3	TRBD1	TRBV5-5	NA	CASSLGQDYTDTQYF	TGTGCCAGCAGCCTGGGACAGGACTACACAGATACGCAGTATTTT
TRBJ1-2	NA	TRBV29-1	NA	CSSVEGGGYTF	TGCAGCTCCGTCGAGGGAGGTGGCTACACCTTC
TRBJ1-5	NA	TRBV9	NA	CASSVDANQPQHF	TGTGCCAGCAGCGTAGACGCCAATCAGCCCCAGCATTTT
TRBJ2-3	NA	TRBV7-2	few	CASSISGLTDTQYF	TGTGCCAGCAGCATCTCGGGCCTCACAGATACGCAGTATTTT
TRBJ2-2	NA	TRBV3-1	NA	CASSPAPRSANTGELFF	TGTGCCAGCAGCCCCGCACCCCGTTCCGCGAACACCGGGGAGCTGTTTTTT
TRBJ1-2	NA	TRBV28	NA	CASRKPSRAEYGYTF	TGTGCCAGCAGAAAGCCCAGCAGGGCCGAGTATGGCTACACCTTC
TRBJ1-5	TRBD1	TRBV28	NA	CASSRTGTDNQPQHF	TGTGCCAGCAGCCGTACCGGGACAGACAATCAGCCCCAGCATTTT
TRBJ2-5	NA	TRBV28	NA	CASSSPDLQETQYF	TGTGCCAGCAGTTCACCGGACTTGCAAGAGACCCAGTACTTC
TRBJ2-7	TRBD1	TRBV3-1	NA	CASSQERTGIHEQYF	TGTGCCAGCAGCCAAGAGAGGACAGGGATCCACGAGCAGTACTTC
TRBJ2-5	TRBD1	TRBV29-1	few	CSVEGSGGWEETQYF	TGCAGCGTTGAAGGGTCAGGGGGCTGGGAAGAGACCCAGTACTTC
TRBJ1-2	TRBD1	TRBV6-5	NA	CASRYPPGDRGANYGYTF	TGTGCCAGCAGGTACCCCCCGGGTGACAGGGGAGCTAACTATGGCTACACCTTC
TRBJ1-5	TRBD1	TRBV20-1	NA	CSARDPGGSNQPQHF	TGCAGTGCTAGAGATCCAGGGGGTAGCAATCAGCCCCAGCATTTT